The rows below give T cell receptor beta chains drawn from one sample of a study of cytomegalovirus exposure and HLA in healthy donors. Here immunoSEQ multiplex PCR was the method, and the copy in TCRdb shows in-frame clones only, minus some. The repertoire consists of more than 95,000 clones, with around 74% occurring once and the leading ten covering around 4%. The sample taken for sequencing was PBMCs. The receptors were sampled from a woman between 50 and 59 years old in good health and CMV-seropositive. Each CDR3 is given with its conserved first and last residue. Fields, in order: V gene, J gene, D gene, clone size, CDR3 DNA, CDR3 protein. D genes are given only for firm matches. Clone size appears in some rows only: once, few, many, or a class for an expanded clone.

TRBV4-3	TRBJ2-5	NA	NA	TGCGCCAGCAGCCAGGATACAGGGTTAGGCGAGACCCAGTACTTC	CASSQDTGLGETQYF
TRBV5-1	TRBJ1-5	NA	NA	TGCGCCAGCAGCTTGGCCGCTGGCATCAATCAGCCCCAGCATTTT	CASSLAAGINQPQHF
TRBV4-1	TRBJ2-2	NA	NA	TGCGCCAGCAGCCAAGTTTTGCAGGGTCTGGCCGGGGAGCTGTTTTTT	CASSQVLQGLAGELFF
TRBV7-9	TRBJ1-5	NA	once	TGTGCCAGCAGCTCCAGGGCCGAGGGAGGCGGTAATCAGCCCCAGCATTTT	CASSSRAEGGGNQPQHF
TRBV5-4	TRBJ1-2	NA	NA	TGTGCCAGCAGCTTGGTCCAGAAAGCTAACTATGGCTACACCTTC	CASSLVQKANYGYTF
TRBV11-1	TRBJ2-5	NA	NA	TGTGCCAGCCTGCGGGGAGGAGGGGAGACCCAGTACTTC	CASLRGGGETQYF
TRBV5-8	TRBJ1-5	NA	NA	TGTGCCAGCAGCTTGTCCGGGAATCAGCCCCAGCATTTT	CASSLSGNQPQHF
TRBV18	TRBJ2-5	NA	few	TGTGCCAGCTCACTCCCAGGCACGGAGACCCAGTACTTC	CASSLPGTETQYF
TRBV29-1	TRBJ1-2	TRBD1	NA	TGCGGCGTTGAAAAAGGGACAGTTTCCCACTATGGCTACACCTTC	CGVEKGTVSHYGYTF
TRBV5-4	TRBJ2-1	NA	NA	TGTGCCAGCAGCTCAATTAGTGAGCAGTTCTTC	CASSSISEQFF
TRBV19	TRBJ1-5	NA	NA	TGTGCCAGTAGTATAAGACAAAGCAATCAGCCCCAGCATTTT	CASSIRQSNQPQHF
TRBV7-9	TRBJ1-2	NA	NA	TGTGCCAGCAGCACTGAAAACTATGGCTACACCTTC	CASSTENYGYTF
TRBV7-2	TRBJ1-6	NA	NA	TGTGCCAGCAGCTTAGTCCCGACACGATTCAGGTCACCCCTCCACTTT	CASSLVPTRFRSPLHF
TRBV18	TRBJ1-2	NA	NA	TGTGCCAGCTCACCACCCAGTAACTATGGCTACACCTTC	CASSPPSNYGYTF
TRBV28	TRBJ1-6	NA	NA	TGTGCCACGGGGGGGCTGAGCTCCTATAATTCACCCCTCCACTTT	CATGGLSSYNSPLHF
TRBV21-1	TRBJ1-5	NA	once	TGTGCCAGCAGCAAAGGATGGGACAGGGGGCAGCCCCAGCATTTT	CASSKGWDRGQPQHF
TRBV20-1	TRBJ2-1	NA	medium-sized	TGCAGTGCTCCTCAGGTTGCTGAGCAGTTCTTC	CSAPQVAEQFF
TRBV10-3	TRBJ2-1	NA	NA	TGTGCCACCAGTCGGGGGATCCGTTACAATGAGCAGTTCTTC	CATSRGIRYNEQFF
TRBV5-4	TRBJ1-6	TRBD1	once	TGTGCCAGCAGCTTAAATGGACAGGACAATTCACCCCTCCACTTT	CASSLNGQDNSPLHF
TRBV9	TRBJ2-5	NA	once	TGTGCCAGCAGCGTAGGGCCGCTGGAGACCCAGTACTTC	CASSVGPLETQYF
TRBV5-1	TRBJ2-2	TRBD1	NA	TGCGCCAGCAGCACCCTACCGGGACAGGGGGCGCCCGGGGAGCTGTTTTTT	CASSTLPGQGAPGELFF
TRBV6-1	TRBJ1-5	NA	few	TGTGCCATCAGGTTGGGGCTTAGCAATCAGCCCCAGCATTTT	CAIRLGLSNQPQHF
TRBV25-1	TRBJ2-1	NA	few	TGTGCCAGCAGCAGGGCCCTTTCCTACAATGAGCAGTTCTTC	CASSRALSYNEQFF
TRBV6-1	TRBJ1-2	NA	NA	TGTGCCAGCAGTGGTAGGGGGATACAGGGAACTAGGGGCTACACCTTC	CASSGRGIQGTRGYTF
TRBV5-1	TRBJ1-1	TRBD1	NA	TGCGCCAGCAGCGACTCTCCCGGGACAGGGTTCCTCACTGAAGCTTTCTTT	CASSDSPGTGFLTEAFF
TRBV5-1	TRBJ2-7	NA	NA	TGCGCCAGCAGCTTAGACGGACTTGCCTACGAGCAGTACTTC	CASSLDGLAYEQYF
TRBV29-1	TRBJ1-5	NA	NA	TGCAGCGTTGAATCTGACGGGTCGCTCTGTGGTCCCCAGCATTTT	CSVESDGSLCGPQHF
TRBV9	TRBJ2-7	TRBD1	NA	TGTGCCAGCAGCGTAGGGGACAGGGTTTCCTACGAGCAGTACTTC	CASSVGDRVSYEQYF
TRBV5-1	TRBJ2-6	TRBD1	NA	TGCGCCAGCAGCTCCCGCTCCGGGACAGGGGGCTCTGGGGCCAACGTCCTGACTTTC	CASSSRSGTGGSGANVLTF
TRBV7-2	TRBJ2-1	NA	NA	TGTGCCAGCAGCGCGTTTAACAATGAGCAGTTCTTC	CASSAFNNEQFF
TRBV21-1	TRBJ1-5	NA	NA	TGTGCCAGCAGCGGATCACTTGGACAGGGGGCCGATTGGAGCAATCAGCCCCAGCATTTT	CASSGSLGQGADWSNQPQHF
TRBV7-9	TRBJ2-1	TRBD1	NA	TGTGCCAGCGGCCAATACACAGGGGGTGATGAGCAGTTCTTC	CASGQYTGGDEQFF
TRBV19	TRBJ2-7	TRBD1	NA	TGTGCCAGTAGACCCGACAGGGGGTACGAGCAGTACTTC	CASRPDRGYEQYF
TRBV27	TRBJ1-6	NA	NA	TGTGCCAGCAGTCGGCAGGGTCTTAATTCACCCCTCCACTTT	CASSRQGLNSPLHF
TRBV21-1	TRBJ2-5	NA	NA	TGTGCCAGCAGCAAAGTAACGGACAGGGGATTCGAGACCCAGTACTTC	CASSKVTDRGFETQYF
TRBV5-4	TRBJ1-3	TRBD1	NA	TGTGCCAGCAGCCCGACAGGGTCTGGAAACACCATATATTTT	CASSPTGSGNTIYF
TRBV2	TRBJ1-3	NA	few	TGTGCCAGCAGCAACAGTGGAAACACCATATATTTT	CASSNSGNTIYF
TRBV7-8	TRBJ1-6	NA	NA	TGTGCCAGCAGTAGATTGTCGTTCTCCTATAATTCACCCCTCCACTTT	CASSRLSFSYNSPLHF
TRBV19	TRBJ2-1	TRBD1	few	TGTGCCAGTAGTGCCCCCGGGACAGGGGACAATGAGCAGTTCTTC	CASSAPGTGDNEQFF
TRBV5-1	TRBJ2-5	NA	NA	TGCGCCAGCTCGAGAGTCCAAGAGACCCAGTACTTC	CASSRVQETQYF
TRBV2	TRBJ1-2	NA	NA	TGTGCCAGCAGTCTAAGGGGATATAACTATGGCTACACCTTC	CASSLRGYNYGYTF
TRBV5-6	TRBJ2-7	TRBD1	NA	TGTGCCAGCAGCCAGTGGGACAGAGGCTACGAGCAGTACTTC	CASSQWDRGYEQYF
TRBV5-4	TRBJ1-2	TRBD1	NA	TGTGCCAGCAGCGGCAGGGGGCTGATTGGCTACACCTTC	CASSGRGLIGYTF
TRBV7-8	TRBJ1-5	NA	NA	TGTGCCAGCAGGACCTGGGTAGGGAGAGTTGCGGGACGTCAGCCCCAGCATTTT	CASRTWVGRVAGRQPQHF
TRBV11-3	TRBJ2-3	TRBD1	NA	TGTGCCAGCAGCCCCTGGACAGGAAAAGGAACAGATACGCAGTATTTT	CASSPWTGKGTDTQYF
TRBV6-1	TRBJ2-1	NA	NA	TGTGCCAGCAGTGAACAAGGAGCCCATAACTACAATGAGCAGTTCTTC	CASSEQGAHNYNEQFF
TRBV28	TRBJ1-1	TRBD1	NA	TGTGCCAGCAGTCAGGGACAGGGGGGCACTGAAGCTTTCTTT	CASSQGQGGTEAFF
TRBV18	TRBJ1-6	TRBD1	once	TGTGCCAGCTCACTCTCGGGACAGCACTCACCCCTCCACTTT	CASSLSGQHSPLHF
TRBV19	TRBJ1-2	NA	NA	TGTGCCAGTAGTACCGAGTTCGGACAGCCTAACTATGGCTACACCTTC	CASSTEFGQPNYGYTF
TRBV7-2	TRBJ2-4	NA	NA	TGTGCCAGCAGCTTAGCCCCGGTTCCGAGCGACATTCAGTACTTC	CASSLAPVPSDIQYF
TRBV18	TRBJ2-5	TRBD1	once	TGTGCCAGCTCACTGACAGGGATTCAAGAGACCCAGTACTTC	CASSLTGIQETQYF
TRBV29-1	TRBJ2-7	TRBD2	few	TGCAGCGTTGATAGGGCGGGGGATCGGGGCGAGCAGTACTTC	CSVDRAGDRGEQYF
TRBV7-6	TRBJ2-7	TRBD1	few	TGTGCCAGCAGCGCGGGACAGGGGGCGAACGAGCAGTACTTC	CASSAGQGANEQYF
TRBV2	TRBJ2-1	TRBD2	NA	TGTGCCAGCACAGGACTAGCGGGGTCCTACAATGAGCAGTTCTTC	CASTGLAGSYNEQFF
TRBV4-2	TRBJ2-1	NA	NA	TGTGCCAGCAGCCAGGATAGCGGTTACTACAATGGGCAGTTCTTC	CASSQDSGYYNGQFF
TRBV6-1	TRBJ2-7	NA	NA	TGTGCCAGCGCAGTCTACGAGCAGTACTTC	CASAVYEQYF
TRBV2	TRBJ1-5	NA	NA	TGTGCCACCAATCGTGAGGGAGATCAGCCCCAGCATTTT	CATNREGDQPQHF